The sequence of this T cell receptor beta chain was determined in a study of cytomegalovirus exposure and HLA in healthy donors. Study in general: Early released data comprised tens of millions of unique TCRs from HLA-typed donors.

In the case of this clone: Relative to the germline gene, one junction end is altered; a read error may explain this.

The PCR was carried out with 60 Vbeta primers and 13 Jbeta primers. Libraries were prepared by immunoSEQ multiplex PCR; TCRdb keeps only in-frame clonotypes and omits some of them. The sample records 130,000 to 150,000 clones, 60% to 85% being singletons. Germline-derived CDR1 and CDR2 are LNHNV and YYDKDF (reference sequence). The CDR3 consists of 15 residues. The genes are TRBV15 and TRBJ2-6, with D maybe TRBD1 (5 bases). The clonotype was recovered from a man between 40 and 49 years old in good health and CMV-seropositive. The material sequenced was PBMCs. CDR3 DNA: TGTGCCACGGGTACAGGAGCCTCTGGGGCCAACGGCCTGACTTTC. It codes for CATGTGASGANGLTF.